This TCR beta chain was sequenced in a study of identical twins' blood T cells. There are a few counts of this clonotype. The antigen is not known. TCRdb used MiXCR to reprocess the 5' RACE reads, holding one entry per CDR3 protein. The data hold fewer than 450,000 distinct CDR3 sequences, with 25% to 35% observed a single time. Overall study results and limits: Top TCRbeta clonotypes were shared more with twin than unrelated donors. Twin similarity might stem from environmental factors, not only genetics.

The TCR comes from a woman between 18 and 55 years old in good health. The material sequenced was PBMCs.

In nucleotides, the CDR3 is TGTGCCAGCAGTTACCAGGGGGGAGGTCAGCCCCAGCATTTT. It codes for CASSYQGGGQPQHF. The chain recombines TRBV6-6 with TRBJ1-5; 7 bases match TRBD1. The CDR3 runs 14 residues. The junction had 4 bases not matched to a gene; V was cut back by 2 bases and J by 6 bases. The germline gives CDR1 MNHNY, CDR2 SVGAGI (reference sequence).